This record looks at one T cell receptor (beta chain) sequence and its context. What it recognizes is unknown. Only in-frame clones appear in the TCRdb table, and some are missing; sequencing was by immunoSEQ multiplex PCR. The profile covers 60,000 to 80,000 clones, with 74% appearing a single time and 2% to 2.5% taken by the ten largest. This sample was included in a study of vaccination effects on CD4 cells after COVID-19. Overall study: Expansion with viral peptide pools was applied to antigen-specific CD4+ T cells by the ViraFEST assay prior to sequencing.

Culturing for around 10 days preceded CD4+ T cell isolation. Each participant received a vaccine that was either BNT162b2 or mRNA-1273, given as two doses. In the cultures, half the medium was exchanged for IL-2 medium on days 3 and 7. Study-level findings and limits: After vaccination, at late timepoints, clones induced by infection and by vaccine contracted markedly.

V was pared by 1 base and J by 0 bases, with 1 base of the junction left unmatched. The V gene's germline CDR1 is SGHRS and CDR2 YFSETQ. This CDR3 contains 16 residues. This chain uses TRBV5-1 with TRBJ2-2, with 9 bases aligning to TRBD2. Sequencing used CD4+ T cells from PBMCs cultured without peptide, obtained after COVID-19 vaccination. The source of this sequence is a human donor who received a COVID-19 vaccine. CDR3 coding DNA: TGCGCCAGCAGCTTGCTAGCGGGGACGAACACCGGGGAGCTGTTTTTT. It yields the protein CASSLLAGTNTGELFF.